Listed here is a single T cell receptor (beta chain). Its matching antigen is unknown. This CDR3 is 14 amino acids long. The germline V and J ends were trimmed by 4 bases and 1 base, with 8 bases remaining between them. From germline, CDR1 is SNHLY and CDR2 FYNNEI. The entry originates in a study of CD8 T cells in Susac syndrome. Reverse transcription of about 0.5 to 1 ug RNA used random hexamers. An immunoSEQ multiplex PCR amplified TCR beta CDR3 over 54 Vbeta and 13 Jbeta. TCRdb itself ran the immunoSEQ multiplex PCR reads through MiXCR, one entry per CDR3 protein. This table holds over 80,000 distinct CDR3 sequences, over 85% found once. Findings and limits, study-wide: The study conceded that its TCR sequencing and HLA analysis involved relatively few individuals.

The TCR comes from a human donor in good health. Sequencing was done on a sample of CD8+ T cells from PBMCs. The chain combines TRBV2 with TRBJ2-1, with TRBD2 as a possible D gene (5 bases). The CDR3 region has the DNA TGTGCCAGCAGTGCTGAGGGTTCCTACAATGAGCAGTTCTTC. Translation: CASSAEGSYNEQFF.